These 9 T cell receptor beta chains were all obtained from the same sample, sequenced in a study of identical twins (dated by TCRdb to the mid-2010s). The method behind the library was 5' RACE. The instrument was an Illumina HiSeq 2000. The public reads were quality trimmed at Q25 with fastp and then assembled into clones with MiXCR by TCRdb, keeping productive beta chains. Each entry is one CDR3 protein sequence, shown with its most common DNA and genes. The sample table records some 1,700,000 distinct CDR3 sequences; 25% to 35% of these occur just once. The top ten constitute about 0.27% of the sample. The sample was cord blood. Source of these receptors: a newborn girl in good health.

Only a few counts were recorded for this clonotype. The chain is built from TRBV7-9 and TRBJ2-7; D is perhaps TRBD1 (5 bases). Trimming took 2 bases from V and 3 from J, leaving 11 bases between them. The CDR3 runs 14 residues. Per germline, CDR1 SEHNR and CDR2 FQNEAQ (reference sequence). CDR3 sequence reads: CASSLWNRNYEQYF. CDR3 coding DNA: TGTGCCAGCAGCTTATGGAACAGGAACTACGAGCAGTACTTC. The variable domain in full, completed from reference TRBV7-9 and TRBJ2-7, reads DTGVSQNPRHKITKRGQNVTFRCDPISEHNRLYWYRQTLGQGPEFLTYFQNEAQLEKSRLLSDRFSAERPKGSFSTLEIQRTEQGDSAMYLCASSLWNRNYEQYFGPGTRLTVT.

The chain links TRBV5-1 to TRBJ1-1, with D hard to call. V was trimmed by 3 bases and J by 7 bases, leaving 16 bases between them. CDR3 length: 14 amino acids. Germline CDR1 SGHRS, CDR2 YFSETQ. CDR3 DNA sequence: TGCGCCAGCAGCTCCAGAATGTTGGATGGTGAAGCTTTCTTT. Translating it yields CASSSRMLDGEAFF.

The genes are TRBV12-3 or TRBV12-4 and TRBJ1-5; possible D gene TRBD1, 5 bases. V dropped 7 bases and J dropped 5 bases, with 12 bases sitting between them. This CDR3 region has 13 residues. For the CDR3, the DNA is TGTGCCAGCACCCGGGGGGGGGATCAGCCCCAGCATTTT. This translates into CASTRGGDQPQHF.

This clonotype has more than one count but fewer than ten. V and J are TRBV6-5 and TRBJ2-3; weak D call: TRBD1 (6 bases). This CDR3 region has 15 residues. Trimming cost V 4 bases and J 1 base, with 12 bases left between them. Germline V gives CDR1 MNHEY, CDR2 SVGAGI. The CDR3 sequence is CASSSPAGGTDTQYF. Here the CDR3 DNA reads TGTGCCAGCAGTTCCCCGGCAGGGGGCACAGATACGCAGTATTTT.

The chain links TRBV24-1 to TRBJ1-2, with TRBD1 matching over 8 bases. Germline CDR1 KGHDR, CDR2 SFDVKD. This CDR3 is built from 16 residues. V was pared by 1 base and J by 2 bases, with 5 bases of the junction left unmatched. The CDR3 reads CATSDFDRGPNYGYTF. DNA for the CDR3: TGTGCCACCAGTGATTTCGACAGGGGTCCCAACTATGGCTACACCTTC.

The V and J genes are TRBV5-1 and TRBJ2-5; 8 bases are shared with TRBD2. The CDR3 is made up of 15 amino acids. Trimming took 2 bases from V and 4 from J; bases not matched to a gene: 7. Germline CDR1 and CDR2: SGHRS and YFSETQ. The CDR3 DNA reads as TGCGCCAGCAGCTTTTACGGGAGGGCCGGAGAGACCCAGTACTTC. This gives the protein CASSFYGRAGETQYF.

Note on this clonotype: This is likely a read error, given that the CDR3 carries no conserved phenylalanine or tryptophan at its end. The chain combines TRBV4-1 with TRBJ2-3; either TRBD1 or TRBD2 may supply D (6 bases each). The CDR3 runs to 15 residues. CDR1 is MGHRA, CDR2 YSYEKL, per germline. V was pared by 9 bases and J by 0 bases, with 16 bases between. CDR3 nucleotides: TGCGCCAGTCAAAGGGGGGATATTAGCACAGATACGCAGTATTCT. This translates into CASQRGDISTDTQYS.

This clonotype appeared a few times. The chain links TRBV5-1 to TRBJ2-6, with D tentatively TRBD1 or TRBD2 (6 bases each). The CDR3 runs 15 residues. Trimming shortened V by 4 bases and J by 4 bases, and 12 bases separated the two germline ends. Germline CDR1 reads SGHRS; CDR2 reads YFSETQ. The CDR3 DNA sequence: TGCGCCAGCAGCCAAGTAGGGGGGGGGGCCAACGTCCTGACTTTC. As protein: CASSQVGGGANVLTF.

J is TRBJ1-2 and V is TRBV3-1; no reliable D call. With 0 bases removed from V and 5 bases from J, the gap between germline ends came to 13 bases. The CDR3 extends over 15 amino acids. CDR1 and CDR2 (germline): LGHDT, YNNKEL (reference sequence). CDR3 in amino acids: CASSQDGVIQYGYTF. The CDR3 region has the DNA TGTGCCAGCAGCCAAGATGGCGTAATTCAGTATGGCTACACCTTC.